The present TCR beta chain was sequenced within a study of graft-versus-host responses after intestinal transplantation. Study context: Following induction with anti-thymocyte globulin, all recipients were given tacrolimus and steroids for three to four years.

Repertoires were generated with immunoSEQ multiplex PCR, while TCRdb's copy carries only in-frame clones and drops some. Of around 100,000 clones in the sample, over 85% were seen once. Study observations and caveats: Peak circulating GvH clone levels tracked with early post-transplant HvG declines. Individuals who had graft-donor T cell macrochimerism had allografts that showed high graft-versus-host to host-versus-graft clonal ratios.

The CDR3 covers 16 residues. The germline V gene has CDR1 SGHTA and CDR2 FQGTGA. V lost 8 bases, J lost 6 bases, and 16 bases stayed unmatched. Comment on this clone: The antigen remains unidentified.

The sequencing here drew on unstimulated CD4+ T cells sorted from spleen or lymph node cells, taken before transplant. The chain combines TRBV7-3 with TRBJ2-3, with 8 bases fitting TRBD2. The receptor's source is a human donor who was the organ donor for an intestinal transplant. CDR3 sequence (DNA): TGTGCCAGCGTCTTTACCCGGGGGGGGCCCATGGATACGCAGTATTTT. Its protein is CASVFTRGGPMDTQYF.